A selection of T cell receptor beta chains follows, all from one sample in a study of Graves' ophthalmopathy and Graves' hyperthyroidism. In TCRdb, the multiplex PCR reads were re-called with MiXCR into one record per CDR3 protein. This table has around 1.1 million distinct CDR3 sequences, about 40% appearing once. Specimen: peripheral blood or thyroid tissue (not recorded which). Receptors originate from an adult man with Graves' hyperthyroidism. Both conserved end residues are part of each CDR3.

j_gene: TRBJ2-5; v_gene: TRBV19; CDR3aa: CASSALAGVVETQYF
j_gene: TRBJ2-3; v_gene: TRBV20-1; CDR3aa: CSARDLLLGTDTQYF
j_gene: TRBJ1-6; v_gene: TRBV7-2; CDR3aa: CASSWPGANSPLHF
j_gene: TRBJ2-5; v_gene: TRBV5-1; CDR3aa: CASSFMTGRQETQYF
j_gene: TRBJ2-6; v_gene: TRBV24-1; CDR3aa: CATSDFKGARNSGANVLTF
j_gene: TRBJ2-7; v_gene: TRBV7-2; CDR3aa: CASSKETGGAIVSEQYF
j_gene: TRBJ1-1; v_gene: TRBV11-3; CDR3aa: CASSLVNRAQGNTEAFF
j_gene: TRBJ1-1; v_gene: TRBV18; CDR3aa: CASSLKDANTEAFF
j_gene: TRBJ2-7; v_gene: TRBV10-3; CDR3aa: CANSEGYLYEQYF
j_gene: TRBJ1-4; v_gene: TRBV7-9; CDR3aa: CASSQDWQGATNEKLFF
j_gene: TRBJ2-7; v_gene: TRBV15; CDR3aa: CATSRGAESAYEQYF
j_gene: TRBJ1-2; v_gene: TRBV29-1; CDR3aa: CSAGHRYGYTF
j_gene: TRBJ1-5; v_gene: TRBV19; CDR3aa: CASSPGVNQPQHF
j_gene: TRBJ2-7; v_gene: TRBV7-9; CDR3aa: CASSLPGGINSYEQYF
j_gene: TRBJ2-6; v_gene: TRBV29-1; CDR3aa: CSGQVVGANVLTF